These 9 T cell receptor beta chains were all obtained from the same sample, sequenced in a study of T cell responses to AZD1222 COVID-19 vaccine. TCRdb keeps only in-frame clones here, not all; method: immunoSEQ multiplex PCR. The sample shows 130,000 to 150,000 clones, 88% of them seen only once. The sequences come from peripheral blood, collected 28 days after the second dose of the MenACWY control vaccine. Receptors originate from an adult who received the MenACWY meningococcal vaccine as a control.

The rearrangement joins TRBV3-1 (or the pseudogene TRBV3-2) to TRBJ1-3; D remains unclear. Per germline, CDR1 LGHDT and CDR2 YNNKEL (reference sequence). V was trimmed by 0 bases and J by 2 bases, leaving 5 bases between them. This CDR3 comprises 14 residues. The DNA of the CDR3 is TGTGCCAGCAGCCAAGAGGGAACTGGAAACACCATATATTTT. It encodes CASSQEGTGNTIYF.

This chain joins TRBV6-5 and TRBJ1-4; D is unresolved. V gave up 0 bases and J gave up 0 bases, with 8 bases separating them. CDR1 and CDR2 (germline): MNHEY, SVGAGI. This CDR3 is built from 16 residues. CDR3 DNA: TGTGCCAGCAGTTACTCGTGGGGTGCAACTAATGAAAAACTGTTTTTT. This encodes CASSYSWGATNEKLFF.

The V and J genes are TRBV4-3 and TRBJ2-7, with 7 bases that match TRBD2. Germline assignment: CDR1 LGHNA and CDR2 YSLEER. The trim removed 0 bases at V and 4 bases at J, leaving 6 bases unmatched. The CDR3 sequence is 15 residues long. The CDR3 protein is CASSQEAGYRYEQYF. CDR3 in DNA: TGCGCCAGCAGCCAAGAAGCGGGGTATAGGTACGAGCAGTACTTC.

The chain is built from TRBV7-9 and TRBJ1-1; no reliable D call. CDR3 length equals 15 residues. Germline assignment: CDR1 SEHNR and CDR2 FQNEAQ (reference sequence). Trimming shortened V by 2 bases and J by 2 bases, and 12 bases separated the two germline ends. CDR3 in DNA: TGTGCCAGCAGCTTATTTTTAAGGAAAAACACTGAAGCTTTCTTT. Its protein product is CASSLFLRKNTEAFF.

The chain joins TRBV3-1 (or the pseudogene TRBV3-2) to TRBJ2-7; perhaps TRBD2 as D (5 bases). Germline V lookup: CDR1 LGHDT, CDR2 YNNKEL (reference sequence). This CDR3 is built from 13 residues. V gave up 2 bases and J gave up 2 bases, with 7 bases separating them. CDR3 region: CASSQRGTYEQYF. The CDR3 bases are TGTGCCAGCAGCCAACGGGGAACCTACGAGCAGTACTTC.

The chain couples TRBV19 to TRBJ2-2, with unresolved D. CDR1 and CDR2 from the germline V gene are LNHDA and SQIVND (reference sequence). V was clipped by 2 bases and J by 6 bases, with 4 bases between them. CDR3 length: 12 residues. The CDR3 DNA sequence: TGTGCCAGTAGTATACAGTCCGGGGAGCTGTTTTTT. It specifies CASSIQSGELFF.

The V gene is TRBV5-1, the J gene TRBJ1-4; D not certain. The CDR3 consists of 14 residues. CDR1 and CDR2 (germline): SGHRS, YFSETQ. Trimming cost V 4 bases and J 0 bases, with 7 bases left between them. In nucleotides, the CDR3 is TGCGCCAGCAGCCAAGGAGCAACTAATGAAAAACTGTTTTTT. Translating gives CASSQGATNEKLFF.

The CDR3: CASSQDGQANQPQHF. The CDR3 DNA is TGTGCCAGCAGCCAAGACGGACAGGCTAATCAGCCCCAGCATTTT. J is TRBJ1-5 and V is TRBV4-2; TRBD1 agrees at 7 bases. V was pared by 0 bases and J by 4 bases, with 3 bases of the junction left unmatched. The CDR3 sequence is 15 residues long. Germline V gene sequence: CDR1 LGHNA, CDR2 YNFKEQ.

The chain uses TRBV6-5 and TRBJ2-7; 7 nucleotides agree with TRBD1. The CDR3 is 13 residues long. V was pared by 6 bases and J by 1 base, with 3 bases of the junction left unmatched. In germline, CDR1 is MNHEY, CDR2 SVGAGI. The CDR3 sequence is CASSKTGSYEQYF. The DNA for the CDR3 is TGTGCCAGCAGCAAGACAGGGTCCTACGAGCAGTACTTC.